The 3 T cell receptor beta chains below come from one sample, sequenced in a study of shared clonotypes between healthy human individuals (dated by TCRdb to about 2020). The library was generated by the immunoSEQ multiplex PCR assay. The immuneACCESS repertoire file appears here via TCRdb, limited to in-frame rearrangements. These files lack a portion of the clones; in checked studies, under half of the deficit traces to unresolved V genes, and the cause of the others is not known. Counted in this sample were 2 million to 3 million clones; approximately 93% of them appeared once. The top ten clones comprise approximately 0.35% of the sample. The specimen was naive CD4+ T cells from PBMCs. The sample's cell subset or site label, decoded: CD45RA+ positively selected. The receptors here all came from a man aged 18 to 30 in good health. Some clones in this sample may be carry-over from other donors' samples.

The chain recombines TRBV14 with TRBJ2-7, with 9 bases identical to TRBD2. The CDR3 has 16 residues. The germline CDR1 and CDR2 sequences are SGHDN and FVKESK. V dropped 4 bases and J dropped 4; count of bases not matched to a gene: 11. The CDR3 nucleotides are TGTGCCAGCAGCCCCGGCGGCGGGAGGGCATCGTACGAGCAGTACTTC. This codes for CASSPGGGRASYEQYF. Full variable domain (outside the CDR3, taken from reference TRBV14 and TRBJ2-7): EAGVTQFPSHSVIEKGQTVTLRCDPISGHDNLYWYRRVMGKEIKFLLHFVKESKQDESGMPNNRFLAERTGGTYSTLKVQPAELEDSGVYFCASSPGGGRASYEQYFGPGTRLTVT.

The CDR3 DNA sequence: TGTGCCAGTAGTATTTACGGGCAGAGGAACACTGAAGCTTTCTTT. Protein product: CASSIYGQRNTEAFF. The J gene is TRBJ1-1, the V gene TRBV19; D is uncertain. The CDR3 spans 15 residues. V lost 3 bases, J lost 1 base, and 12 bases lay in between. Germline lookup yields CDR1 LNHDA and CDR2 SQIVND (reference sequence).

V and J are TRBV9 and TRBJ2-3, with 8 bases fitting TRBD1. Germline V CDR1 and CDR2: SGDLS, YYNGEE. The length of the CDR3 is 16 residues. V lost 4 bases to trimming and J lost 5 bases; unmatched junction nucleotides: 12. The CDR3 DNA reads TGTGCCAGCAGCAAACGCCGGGACAGGTCGGGAGATACGCAGTATTTT. It is translated as CASSKRRDRSGDTQYF.